This TCR beta chain is from a study of T cell responses to AZD1222 COVID-19 vaccine. Findings and limits, study-wide: Just 5 to 7 people given AZD1222 tested seropositive at baseline. Clonal diversity was possibly underestimated, and white British individuals and females predominated among donors.

Germline CDR1 and CDR2: SGDLS and YYNGEE. J gave up 4 bases and V 2 bases, and 5 bases lay outside the gene matches. This CDR3 is 15 amino acids long. Only one count was recorded for this clone. Its antigen is unidentified. The protocol was immunoSEQ multiplex PCR, while the TCRdb copy is restricted to in-frame clones and leaves out a portion. The sample lists some 91,000 clones, about 92% occurring once. The clonotype comes from an adult in good health. The chain combines TRBV9 with TRBJ2-2, with TRBD1 matching over 7 bases. The sequencing here drew on peripheral blood, taken on day 0 of AZD1222 vaccination. DNA for the CDR3: TGTGCCAGCAGCGTGGGCAGGGGGATCACCGGGGAGCTGTTTTTT. Amino acid sequence: CASSVGRGITGELFF.